This T cell receptor beta chain was observed in a study of blood T cell repertoires in COVID-19 (dated by TCRdb to 2020 to 2021). At the level of the whole study: Samples from collaborators originated in the United States, Italy and Spain and spanned both the acute and convalescent phases of COVID-19. Sample metadata almost always included a de-identified subject ID, COVID-19 status, age in years and sex. The samples were drawn from two sources: the first 160 participants of the ongoing ImmuneRACE study, and 1,200 or so subjects contributed by 6 global collaborators. The material from the prospective study consisted of cDNA or gDNA derived from T cells, B-cell-depleted T cells, or PBMCs. The repertoires were made available in a free public database intended to serve as a resource for research on the immune response to SARS-CoV-2. Subjects who had been exposed to COVID-19, were actively infected with it, or had recovered from it provided the deeply sampled blood TCRbeta repertoires that made up the dataset. Where available, HLA class I and class II types were taken from metadata supplied by the sample provider and were not determined by assay-based typing.

Study-wide conclusions, independent of this receptor: The amount of clinical and demographic metadata varied by source and participant and was provided uncurated.

TCRbeta CDR3 regions were amplified from genomic DNA using the immunoSEQ Assay, a bias-controlled multiplex PCR. The paper's processing steps were these. The number of nucleated cells in each sample was estimated by amplification of reference gene primers within the assay. To quantify the absolute abundance of each unique TCRbeta CDR3 rearrangement, sequence reads were collapsed and filtered. Productive Simpson clonality was computed per sample as the square root of Simpson's diversity index over productive rearrangements. The table was pulled from immuneACCESS by TCRdb, which kept in-frame rearrangements only. Such tables lose some clones; where checked, under half of the loss comes from unresolved V genes, and the rest has no known cause. Clonal size and the V and J genes are those of that table, whereas D and trimming came from the DNA. This sample comprises approximately 190,000 clones, roughly nine tenths of them detected only once. Clones ranked in the top ten supply under 2.5% of the sample.

V was cut back by 3 bases and J by 3 bases, leaving a gap of 18 bases between them. The CDR3 holds 15 amino acids from the cysteine to the phenylalanine. Only the CDR3 part of the read is kept: 45 bases, read in frame from the first base. Via the germline V gene (reference sequence), CDR1 is GTSNPN and CDR2 SVGIG. Only one count was recorded for this clone. The specificity of this receptor is unknown. The record has no base qualities; no much larger clone is one base away. Each collaborating institution followed its own protocols to collect whole blood in K2EDTA tubes. For TCRbeta analysis, collaborators shipped samples as frozen whole blood, isolated PBMCs, or DNA extracted from either of those sample types.

Sequenced sample: peripheral blood. The chain employs TRBV30 and TRBJ2-7, and possibly TRBD1, on 6 matching bases. The receptor was derived from a man between 65 and 85 years old with active or convalescent COVID-19. The sequence in DNA is TGTGCCTGGAGACCCCGTTCAGGGGTGCACTACGAGCAGTACTTC. The encoded protein is CAWRPRSGVHYEQYF.